This TCR beta chain was obtained from a study of T cell responses to AZD1222 COVID-19 vaccine. Whole-study findings and limits: Close to half of spike-specific TCRs reportedly recognize unmutated variant regions. White British ancestry dominated among donors, who included more females, and clonal diversity was possibly underestimated. Baseline seropositives among AZD1222 recipients totaled only 5 to 7. Increases in Spike-specific TCR breadth and depth were seen after two AZD1222 doses.

The CDR3 sequence is 13 residues long. V lost 5 bases to trimming and J lost 4 bases, with 11 bases between them. Assay used: immunoSEQ multiplex PCR; TCRdb lists only in-frame clones, some missing. This table has roughly 130,000 clones, 88% appearing once. On this clone: Antigen unknown.

This material consisted of peripheral blood, taken on day 0 of MenACWY control vaccination. The rearrangement uses TRBV12-3 or TRBV12-4 and TRBJ1-2; D ambiguous. This TCR derives from an adult in good health. The chain's CDR3 is CASSVYRSYGYTF. The CDR3 nucleotides read TGTGCCAGCAGTGTGTACAGAAGCTATGGCTACACCTTC.